The next 5 T cell receptor beta chains were all read from a single sample in a study of cytomegalovirus exposure and HLA in healthy donors. The PCR had 60 Vbeta and 13 Jbeta primers. Generated by immunoSEQ multiplex PCR, the TCRdb table keeps only in-frame clones and is missing some. This table holds some 140,000 clones, about 80% found once. Sequenced input: PBMCs. These receptors were obtained from a male donor in good health and CMV-seropositive.

V gene TRBV6-1 combines with J gene TRBJ2-5, with D hard to call. Trimming pared 1 base from V and 4 bases from J, leaving 7 bases between. The CDR3 runs 13 residues. CDR1 and CDR2 (germline): MNHNS, SASEGT. CDR3 DNA sequence: TGTGCCAGCAGTGAAGTTTTCGGAGAGACCCAGTACTTC. It codes for CASSEVFGETQYF.

The V gene is TRBV9, the J gene TRBJ2-7, with TRBD2 as a possible D gene (6 bases). CDR1 and CDR2 (germline): SGDLS, YYNGEE. The ends were cut back, 0 bases at V and 2 bases at J, with 15 bases in the middle. The CDR3 loop spans 16 amino acids. The CDR3 here is CASSVGSGLNTYEQYF. The CDR3 region has the DNA TGTGCCAGCAGCGTAGGAAGCGGACTAAATACCTACGAGCAGTACTTC.

This clone appeared a few times. This chain uses TRBV5-1 with TRBJ2-3; D gene uncertain. V was trimmed by 4 bases and J by 7 bases, leaving 16 bases between them. The germline V gene encodes CDR1 SGHRS and CDR2 YFSETQ. This CDR3 has 14 amino acids. CDR3 amino acids: CASSSDLRGNTQYF. In nucleotides, the CDR3 is TGCGCCAGCAGCAGCGACCTCAGAGGAAATACGCAGTATTTT. Looking up the rest from reference TRBV5-1 and TRBJ2-3 gives the full variable domain: KAGVTQTPRYLIKTRGQQVTLSCSPISGHRSVSWYQQTPGQGLQFLFEYFSETQRNKGNFPGRFSGRQFSNSRSEMNVSTLELGDSALYLCASSSDLRGNTQYFGPGTRLTVL.

This rearrangement joins TRBV7-9 to TRBJ2-2; 7 bases are shared with TRBD1. The CDR3 spans 16 residues. V dropped 4 bases and J dropped 1; count of bases not matched to a gene: 6. Germline V gives CDR1 SEHNR, CDR2 FQNEAQ (reference sequence). The CDR3 sequence is CASSSKGALNTGELFF. CDR3 nucleotides: TGTGCCAGCAGCTCAAAGGGGGCCCTGAACACCGGGGAGCTGTTTTTT.

This clone was detected only a few times. This chain joins TRBV19 and TRBJ2-7; TRBD1 aligns across 8 bases. Germline V gene sequence: CDR1 LNHDA, CDR2 SQIVND (reference sequence). The V segment lost 3 bases and the J segment 0 bases; nucleotides outside the gene matches: 1. CDR3 length equals 14 residues. CDR3 loop: CASSIRGPSYEQYF. As DNA, the CDR3 is TGTGCCAGTAGTATCAGGGGGCCCTCCTACGAGCAGTACTTC.